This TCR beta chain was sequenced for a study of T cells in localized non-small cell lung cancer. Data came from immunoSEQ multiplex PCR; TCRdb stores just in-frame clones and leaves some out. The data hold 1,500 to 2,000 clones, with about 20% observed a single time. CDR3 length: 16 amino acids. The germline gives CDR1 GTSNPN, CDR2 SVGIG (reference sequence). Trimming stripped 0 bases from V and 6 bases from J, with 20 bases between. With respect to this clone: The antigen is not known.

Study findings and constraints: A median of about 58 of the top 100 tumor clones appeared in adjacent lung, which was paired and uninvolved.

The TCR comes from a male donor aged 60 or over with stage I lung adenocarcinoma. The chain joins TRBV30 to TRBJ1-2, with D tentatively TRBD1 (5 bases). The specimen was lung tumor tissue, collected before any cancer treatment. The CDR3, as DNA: TGTGCCTGGAGTGTACAGAGTTGGGGGAATGCGGATGGCTACACCTTC. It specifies CAWSVQSWGNADGYTF.